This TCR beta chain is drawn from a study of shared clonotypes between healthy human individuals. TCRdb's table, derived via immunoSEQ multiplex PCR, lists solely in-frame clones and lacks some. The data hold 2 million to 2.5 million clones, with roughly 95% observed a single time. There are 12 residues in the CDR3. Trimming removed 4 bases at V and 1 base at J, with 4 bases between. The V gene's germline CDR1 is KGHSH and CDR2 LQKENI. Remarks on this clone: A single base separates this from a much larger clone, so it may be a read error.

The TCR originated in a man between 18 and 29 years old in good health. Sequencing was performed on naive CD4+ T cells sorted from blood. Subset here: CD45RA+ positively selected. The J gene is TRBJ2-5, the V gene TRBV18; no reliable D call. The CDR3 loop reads CASSRIQETQYF. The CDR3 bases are TGTGCCAGCTCACGGATCCAAGAGACCCAGTACTTC. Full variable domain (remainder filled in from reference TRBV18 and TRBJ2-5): NAGVMQNPRHLVRRRGQEARLRCSPMKGHSHVYWYRQLPEEGLKFMVYLQKENIIDESGMPKERFSAEFPKEGPSILRIQQVVRGDSAAYFCASSRIQETQYFGPGTRLLVL.